These T cell receptor beta chains were read from a single sample in a study of cytomegalovirus exposure and HLA in healthy donors. The method was immunoSEQ multiplex PCR; TCRdb's version includes in-frame clones alone and lacks a portion of them. The sample yields around 150,000 clones, about three quarters seen once. Sequencing was done on a sample of PBMCs. These receptor sequences come from a man aged 18-30 years in good health and CMV-seronegative. Both conserved end residues are part of each CDR3. Fields, in order: V gene, clone size, J gene, D gene, CDR3 protein, CDR3 DNA. D genes are given only for firm matches. Size is omitted from some rows. Given values are once, few, many or a class for expanded clones.

>TRBV12-5|few|TRBJ1-2|NA
CASGLPGDGYTF
TGTGCTAGTGGTTTGCCCGGGGATGGCTACACCTTC
>TRBV18|NA|TRBJ2-1|TRBD1
CASSPPTLGGLTGNEQFF
TGTGCCAGCTCACCACCGACGTTAGGGGGCCTTACTGGCAATGAGCAGTTCTTC
>TRBV6-5|once|TRBJ2-7|TRBD2
CASQLSGTGEQYF
TGTGCCAGCCAACTTAGCGGGACGGGCGAGCAGTACTTC
>TRBV20-1|few|TRBJ2-5|NA
CSAWAKETQYF
TGCAGTGCGTGGGCTAAAGAGACCCAGTACTTC
>TRBV5-4|once|TRBJ2-7|TRBD1
CASSFAGTGFYEQYF
TGTGCCAGCAGCTTTGCCGGGACAGGGTTCTACGAGCAGTACTTC
>TRBV27|few|TRBJ2-7|TRBD1
CASSSRQGGSLGHEQYF
TGTGCCAGCAGTTCTAGACAGGGGGGCTCGTTGGGGCACGAGCAGTACTTC
>TRBV4-3|NA|TRBJ2-7|TRBD1
CASIPSGTQTNRGPSSYEQYF
TGCGCCAGCATCCCTTCCGGTACACAAACGAACAGGGGCCCCAGCTCCTACGAGCAGTACTTC
>TRBV10-3|NA|TRBJ2-5|TRBD1
CATTTGGQETQYF
TGTGCCACCACCACAGGGGGACAAGAGACCCAGTACTTC
>TRBV11-2|NA|TRBJ2-7|NA
CASSSRGGQYF
TGTGCCAGCAGCTCGCGAGGCGGGCAGTACTTC
>TRBV27|NA|TRBJ2-7|NA
CASRPTVNRWYEQYF
TGTGCCAGCAGGCCAACCGTGAACAGGTGGTACGAGCAGTACTTC
>TRBV5-1|NA|TRBJ1-4|TRBD1
CASSPGTGDEKLFF
TGCGCCAGCAGTCCCGGGACAGGGGACGAAAAACTGTTTTTT
>TRBV18|NA|TRBJ2-7|NA
CASSPGRGSEQYF
TGTGCCAGCTCACCCGGTCGAGGGAGCGAGCAGTACTTC
>TRBV29-1|few|TRBJ1-2|NA
CSVDTSDKFLNYGYTF
TGCAGCGTTGATACATCCGACAAGTTCCTTAACTATGGCTACACCTTC
>TRBV27|NA|TRBJ2-4|NA
CASSLRGKNIQYF
TGTGCCAGCAGCCTGAGGGGGAAAAACATTCAGTACTTC
>TRBV5-1|NA|TRBJ2-2|NA
CASSSGRATGTNTGELFF
TGCGCCAGCAGCTCGGGAAGGGCCACAGGGACGAACACCGGGGAGCTGTTTTTT
>TRBV10-1|NA|TRBJ2-1|TRBD1
CASSETVGDRVLAYNEQFF
TGCGCCAGCAGCGAAACAGTTGGGGACAGGGTTTTAGCTTACAATGAGCAGTTCTTC
>TRBV27|NA|TRBJ2-7|NA
CASSLSPGGAGEQYF
TGTGCCAGCAGTTTATCCCCAGGTGGGGCAGGGGAGCAGTACTTC
>TRBV7-2|few|TRBJ2-7|NA
CASSLAVGPRIEQYF
TGTGCCAGCAGCTTAGCGGTGGGGCCGAGGATCGAGCAGTACTTC
>TRBV4-2|once|TRBJ2-1|NA
CASSQELSYNEQFF
TGTGCCAGCAGCCAAGAGTTGTCTTACAATGAGCAGTTCTTC
>TRBV6-6|NA|TRBJ2-2|TRBD1
CASSLSTGAEGELFF
TGTGCCAGCAGCCTTTCAACAGGGGCGGAAGGGGAGCTGTTTTTT
>TRBV19|NA|TRBJ2-3|NA
CASSIRWQATDTQYF
TGTGCCAGTAGTATAAGGTGGCAGGCCACAGATACGCAGTATTTT
>TRBV7-9|NA|TRBJ2-2|TRBD1
CASSWASGTENTGELFF
TGTGCCAGCAGCTGGGCATCCGGGACAGAAAACACCGGGGAGCTGTTTTTT
>TRBV5-1|NA|TRBJ2-1|TRBD2
CASSLEQRESYNEQFF
TGCGCCAGCAGCCTCGAACAGCGGGAGTCCTACAATGAGCAGTTCTTC
>TRBV27|NA|TRBJ1-1|NA
CASSPSGQPEAFF
TGTGCCAGCAGTCCCTCCGGACAGCCTGAAGCTTTCTTT
>TRBV7-2|NA|TRBJ2-7|NA
CASSPRYEQYF
TGTGCCAGCAGCCCTAGGTACGAGCAGTACTTC
>TRBV28|NA|TRBJ2-7|TRBD1
CASSLKGQTAYEQYF
TGTGCCAGCAGTTTAAAGGGACAGACGGCCTACGAGCAGTACTTC
>TRBV7-2|NA|TRBJ2-7|TRBD2
CASSYWTSGSREQYF
TGTGCCAGCAGCTACTGGACTAGCGGGAGCCGCGAGCAGTACTTC
>TRBV9|NA|TRBJ1-1|NA
CASSAYHGAGAEAFF
TGTGCCAGCAGCGCCTACCATGGGGCAGGCGCTGAAGCTTTCTTT
>TRBV30|NA|TRBJ1-1|TRBD1
CAWSSGQPRNTEAFF
TGTGCCTGGAGTTCGGGACAGCCTAGGAACACTGAAGCTTTCTTT
>TRBV6-5|NA|TRBJ2-7|NA
CASSYSRGWSYEQYF
TGTGCCAGCAGTTACTCAAGGGGCTGGTCCTACGAGCAGTACTTC
>TRBV28|few|TRBJ2-7|TRBD2
CASSSGLAAGPYEQYF
TGTGCCAGCAGTTCAGGACTAGCCGCGGGCCCCTACGAGCAGTACTTC
>TRBV6-4|few|TRBJ2-1|TRBD2
CASSEYITSGTQFF
TGTGCCAGCAGTGAATATATAACTAGCGGGACGCAGTTCTTC
>TRBV6-6|few|TRBJ1-6|NA
CASSLDSPLHF
TGTGCCAGCAGCCTAGATTCACCCCTCCACTTT
>TRBV7-9|NA|TRBJ2-2|NA
CASSLSASGYSGELFF
TGTGCCAGCAGCTTATCAGCCAGCGGCTACAGCGGGGAGCTGTTTTTT
>TRBV7-9|few|TRBJ2-5|TRBD2
CASSPAGTSAPEQYF
TGTGCCAGCAGCCCCGCCGGGACTAGCGCCCCGGAGCAGTACTTC
>TRBV7-9|NA|TRBJ2-1|NA
CSSSFGTLFYNEQFF
TGTTCCAGCAGCTTCGGGACACTCTTTTACAATGAGCAGTTCTTC
>TRBV18|NA|TRBJ2-5|NA
CASSPRTGGETQYF
TGTGCCAGCTCACCACGGACCGGCGGGGAGACCCAGTACTTC
>TRBV7-6|few|TRBJ2-7|TRBD2
CASSLSRGAGGGEQYF
TGTGCCAGCAGCTTATCCCGGGGCGCGGGAGGTGGCGAGCAGTACTTC
>TRBV6-5|NA|TRBJ1-2|NA
CASSYGAGNGYTF
TGTGCCAGCAGTTATGGGGCAGGGAATGGCTACACCTTC
>TRBV5-1|NA|TRBJ2-3|TRBD2
CASSLTPGLPTDTQYF
TGCGCCAGCAGCTTGACTCCGGGACTACCCACAGATACGCAGTATTTT
>TRBV13|NA|TRBJ2-1|TRBD2
CASSPNLRTSGTYNEQFF
TGTGCCAGCAGCCCCAATCTACGGACTAGCGGCACCTACAATGAGCAGTTCTTC
>TRBV2|few|TRBJ2-7|NA
CASSGRPYEQYF
TGTGCCAGCAGTGGCAGGCCCTACGAGCAGTACTTC
>TRBV4-3|NA|TRBJ2-3|NA
CASSQGSGLSTDTQYF
TGCGCCAGCAGCCAAGGGTCCGGGTTGAGCACAGATACGCAGTATTTT
>TRBV7-2|NA|TRBJ2-1|NA
CASSPPPRNEQFF
TGTGCCAGCAGCCCTCCCCCTAGGAATGAGCAGTTCTTC
>TRBV5-1|NA|TRBJ1-2|NA
CASSLMAGYGYTF
TGCGCCAGCAGCTTGATGGCGGGGTACGGCTACACCTTC
>TRBV23-1|once|TRBJ2-5|NA
CATRLEAETQYF
TGCGCCACCCGACTCGAGGCGGAGACCCAGTACTTC
>TRBV6-1|NA|TRBJ1-1|NA
CASSEAPGNTEAFF
TGTGCCAGCAGTGAAGCCCCAGGGAACACTGAAGCTTTCTTT
>TRBV27|NA|TRBJ1-2|TRBD1
CASRLTGVLNYGYTF
TGTGCCAGCAGACTTACAGGGGTACTAAACTATGGCTACACCTTT
>TRBV7-9|NA|TRBJ1-5|NA
CASSLNLPNQPQHF
TGTGCCAGCAGCTTAAACTTGCCCAATCAGCCCCAGCATTTT
>TRBV7-2|NA|TRBJ2-1|NA
CASSLRGAARVNEQFF
TGTGCCAGCAGCCTCAGGGGGGCCGCGCGGGTCAATGAGCAGTTCTTC
>TRBV9|NA|TRBJ2-7|NA
CASSPSGAYEQYF
TGTGCCAGCAGCCCCTCAGGGGCGTACGAGCAGTACTTC
>TRBV19|NA|TRBJ2-1|NA
CASSKSLSYNEQFF
TGTGCCAGTAGTAAATCACTGTCCTACAATGAGCAGTTCTTC